This is a list of T cell receptor beta chains from one sample in a study of blood T cell repertoires in COVID-19. This table comes from immunoSEQ multiplex PCR, and its TCRdb copy is limited to in-frame clones, with some not included. The sample includes 200,000 to 250,000 clones, approximately 87% seen only once; the top ten take approximately 3.3%. What was sequenced was PBMCs or T cells enriched from blood (not recorded which). Receptors were obtained from a woman aged 50 to 60 in a cohort exposed to, infected with or recovered from COVID-19 (not recorded which). CDR3s include the opening cysteine and the closing phenylalanine or tryptophan. The order of the fields is clone size, J gene, V gene, D gene, CDR3 protein, CDR3 DNA. A D gene is named only where the DNA matches it firmly. Not every row has a clone size; where given, it reads once, few, many or a size class.

size: NA; J: TRBJ1-2; V: TRBV6-6; D: NA; CDR3: CASSTGNGYTF; DNA: TGTGCCAGCAGTACAGGGAATGGCTACACCTTC
size: NA; J: TRBJ1-4; V: TRBV20-1; D: NA; CDR3: CSASSQANEKLFF; DNA: TGCAGTGCTAGTTCCCAGGCTAATGAAAAACTGTTTTTT
size: NA; J: TRBJ2-7; V: TRBV4-1; D: NA; CDR3: CASSQPANRGEAYEQYF; DNA: TGCGCCAGCAGCCAACCCGCTAACCGCGGGGAGGCCTACGAGCAGTACTTC
size: NA; J: TRBJ2-3; V: TRBV18; D: NA; CDR3: CASSPPGYSTDTQYF; DNA: TGTGCCAGCTCACCCCCGGGGTATAGCACAGATACGCAGTATTTT
size: NA; J: TRBJ1-3; V: TRBV9; D: NA; CDR3: CASSTRGESSGNTIYF; DNA: TGTGCCAGCAGCACCAGGGGAGAAAGCTCTGGAAACACCATATATTTT
size: NA; J: TRBJ2-7; V: TRBV5-1; D: NA; CDR3: CASSQSLASSYEQYF; DNA: TGCGCCAGCAGCCAGAGTCTAGCGTCCTCCTACGAGCAGTACTTC
size: NA; J: TRBJ2-1; V: TRBV7-6; D: TRBD2; CDR3: CASSPSGLPYNEQFF; DNA: TGTGCCAGCAGCCCTTCGGGACTACCCTACAATGAGCAGTTCTTC
size: NA; J: TRBJ1-4; V: TRBV6-5; D: NA; CDR3: CASNVRGVEEKLFF; DNA: TGTGCCAGCAATGTTAGGGGTGTAGAAGAAAAACTGTTTTTT
size: few; J: TRBJ1-2; V: TRBV20-1; D: TRBD1; CDR3: CSASKPGQGTSNYGYTF; DNA: TGCAGTGCTAGTAAGCCGGGACAGGGTACCTCTAACTATGGCTACACCTTC
size: once; J: TRBJ1-1; V: TRBV7-9; D: NA; CDR3: CASSLEFGLRAFF; DNA: TGTGCCAGCAGCTTAGAGTTTGGGCTTCGGGCTTTCTTT
size: NA; J: TRBJ1-3; V: TRBV5-6; D: TRBD1; CDR3: CASSRTGSGNTIYF; DNA: TGTGCCAGCAGCCGGACAGGGAGTGGAAACACCATATATTTT
size: NA; J: TRBJ2-3; V: TRBV10-3; D: TRBD2; CDR3: CAISGVSGVSTDTQYF; DNA: TGTGCCATCAGTGGGGTGAGCGGGGTGAGCACAGATACGCAGTATTTT
size: NA; J: TRBJ2-2; V: TRBV6-5; D: NA; CDR3: CASSYSQVNTGELFF; DNA: TGTGCCAGCAGTTACTCACAGGTGAACACCGGGGAGCTGTTTTTT
size: NA; J: TRBJ2-5; V: TRBV29-1; D: NA; CDR3: CSVEERGPLETQYF; DNA: TGCAGCGTTGAAGAGCGGGGGCCTTTAGAGACCCAGTACTTC
size: NA; J: TRBJ1-2; V: TRBV11-2; D: NA; CDR3: CASSPTGTYGYTF; DNA: TGTGCCAGCAGCCCTACAGGGACCTATGGCTACACCTTC
size: NA; J: TRBJ1-3; V: TRBV5-1; D: NA; CDR3: CASSERASGNTIYF; DNA: TGCGCCAGCAGCGAGCGAGCTAGTGGAAACACCATATATTTT
size: NA; J: TRBJ1-1; V: TRBV19; D: NA; CDR3: CASSIVGRSTEAFF; DNA: TGTGCCAGTAGTATAGTTGGGAGGAGCACTGAAGCTTTCTTT
size: few; J: TRBJ1-4; V: TRBV12-2; D: NA; CDR3: CASRPPPGYEKLFF; DNA: TGTGCAAGTCGCCCCCCGCCCGGGTATGAAAAACTGTTTTTT
size: NA; J: TRBJ1-1; V: TRBV15; D: TRBD1; CDR3: CATSRNPGQGARNTEAFF; DNA: TGTGCCACCAGCAGAAATCCGGGACAGGGGGCGCGGAACACTGAAGCTTTCTTT
size: NA; J: TRBJ2-1; V: TRBV19; D: NA; CDR3: CASSEAGYNEQFF; DNA: TGTGCCAGTAGTGAAGCCGGCTACAATGAGCAGTTCTTC
size: NA; J: TRBJ1-5; V: TRBV29-1; D: TRBD1; CDR3: CSVPSGSGGRQPQHF; DNA: TGCAGCGTTCCTTCGGGGTCAGGGGGCCGGCAGCCCCAGCATTTT
size: NA; J: TRBJ1-5; V: TRBV12-3/TRBV12-4; D: NA; CDR3: CASSFTGNQPQHF; DNA: TGTGCCAGCAGTTTTACAGGGAATCAGCCCCAGCATTTT
size: NA; J: TRBJ2-3; V: TRBV3-1/TRBV3-2; D: NA; CDR3: CASSQASDTQYF; DNA: TGTGCCAGCAGCCAAGCTTCAGATACGCAGTATTTT
size: NA; J: TRBJ1-6; V: TRBV4-3; D: NA; CDR3: CASSQDIQINSPLHF; DNA: TGCGCCAGCAGCCAAGATATACAGATTAATTCACCCCTCCACTTT
size: NA; J: TRBJ1-1; V: TRBV4-1; D: NA; CDR3: CASSQRDTEAFF; DNA: TGCGCCAGCAGCCAGAGGGACACTGAAGCTTTCTTT
size: NA; J: TRBJ1-1; V: TRBV4-2; D: TRBD1; CDR3: CASSLGQGTSEAFF; DNA: TGTGCCAGCAGCCTCGGACAGGGAACTTCTGAAGCTTTCTTT
size: NA; J: TRBJ2-3; V: TRBV5-1; D: TRBD2; CDR3: CASSEGLAGGSTDTQYF; DNA: TGCGCCAGCAGCGAAGGACTAGCGGGGGGAAGCACAGATACGCAGTATTTT
size: NA; J: TRBJ2-5; V: TRBV16; D: TRBD1; CDR3: CASSQGQGAGETQYF; DNA: TGTGCCAGCAGCCAAGGACAGGGGGCAGGAGAGACCCAGTACTTC
size: once; J: TRBJ2-2; V: TRBV9; D: TRBD2; CDR3: CASSGKKTTSGLTGELFF; DNA: TGTGCCAGCAGCGGCAAGAAAACGACTAGCGGGCTTACCGGGGAGCTGTTTTTT
size: NA; J: TRBJ1-4; V: TRBV25-1; D: NA; CDR3: CASSESEGGNEKLFF; DNA: TGTGCCAGCAGTGAAAGCGAGGGGGGGAATGAAAAACTGTTTTTT
size: NA; J: TRBJ2-4; V: TRBV2; D: NA; CDR3: CASRADRGGNIQYF; DNA: TGTGCCAGCAGAGCGGACCGAGGAGGAAACATTCAGTACTTC
size: few; J: TRBJ1-1; V: TRBV7-3; D: NA; CDR3: CASSSASGTEAFF; DNA: TGTGCCAGCAGCTCCGCAAGCGGCACTGAAGCTTTCTTT
size: NA; J: TRBJ1-1; V: TRBV6-5; D: NA; CDR3: CASSFHSTGSEAFF; DNA: TGTGCCAGCAGTTTCCATTCGACAGGCTCTGAAGCTTTCTTT